This T cell receptor beta chain was obtained from a study of T cell changes during pregnancy in multiple sclerosis. This clone was found once. The protocol was immunoSEQ multiplex PCR, while the TCRdb copy is restricted to in-frame clones and leaves out a portion. The sample has more than 55,000 clones; just over 90% are singletons. The V end lost 3 bases, the J end lost 5 bases, and 10 bases lay between the germline ends. Germline-derived CDR1 and CDR2 are WNHNN and SYGVQD (reference sequence). This CDR3 contains 14 residues. The material sequenced was peripheral blood, taken in the second trimester of pregnancy. The clonotype comes from a female donor with multiple sclerosis, enrolled in a pregnancy study. The rearrangement joins TRBV10-1 to TRBJ2-2; D not resolved. In DNA, the CDR3 is TGCGCCAGCAGTGAAAGTAGCAAAACCGGGGAGCTGTTTTTT. Amino acids: CASSESSKTGELFF.